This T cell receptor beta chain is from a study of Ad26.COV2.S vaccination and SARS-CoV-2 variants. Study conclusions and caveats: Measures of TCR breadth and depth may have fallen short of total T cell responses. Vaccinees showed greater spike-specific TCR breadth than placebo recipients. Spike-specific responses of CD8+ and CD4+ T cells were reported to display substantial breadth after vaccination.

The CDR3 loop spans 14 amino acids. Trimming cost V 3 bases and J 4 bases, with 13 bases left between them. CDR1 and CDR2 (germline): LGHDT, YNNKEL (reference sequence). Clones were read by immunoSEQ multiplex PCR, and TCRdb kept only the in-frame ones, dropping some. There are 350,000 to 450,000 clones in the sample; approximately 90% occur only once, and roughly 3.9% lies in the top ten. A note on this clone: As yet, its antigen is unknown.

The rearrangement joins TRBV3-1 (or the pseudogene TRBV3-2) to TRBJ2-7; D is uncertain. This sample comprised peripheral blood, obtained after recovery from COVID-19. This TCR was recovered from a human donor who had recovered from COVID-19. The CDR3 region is CASSQWQIGYEQYF. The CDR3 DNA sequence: TGTGCCAGCAGCCAGTGGCAGATCGGATACGAGCAGTACTTC.